This T cell receptor beta chain was identified during a study of human T cells and chemical hapten exposure. V gave up 5 bases and J gave up 0 bases; unmatched junction bases: 11. Germline CDR1 reads SGHRS; CDR2 reads YFSETQ. The CDR3 spans 18 residues. From the RACE reads, TCRdb called clonotypes with MiXCR, one entry per CDR3 protein. The sample records tens of thousands of distinct CDR3 sequences, under 10% being singletons. Sample time point: healthy volunteer bleed at 6 weeks. The template was total RNA from unfractionated whole blood. The sequence was collected from a male donor in good health. Some clones in this sample may be carry-over from other donors' samples. The gene calls are TRBV5-1 and TRBJ2-6; TRBD1 agrees at 7 bases. The sequenced sample consisted of whole blood. The CDR3 loop reads CASRGHGTAHSGANVLTF. The CDR3 DNA reads TGCGCCAGCAGGGGTCACGGGACAGCCCACTCTGGGGCCAACGTCCTGACTTTC.